The clone carrying this T cell receptor beta chain came up a few times. Each CDR3 protein is one row after TCRdb ran MiXCR on the RT-PCR reads. The sample carries approximately 430,000 distinct CDR3 sequences, approximately 16% recorded once. This record belongs to a study of patients and donors after allogeneic stem cell transplantation. In germline, CDR1 is LNHNV, CDR2 YYDKDF (reference sequence). V lost 0 bases to trimming and J lost 2 bases, with 8 bases between them. The CDR3 is 14 amino acids. The TCR sequence derives from a human donor who was either an allogeneic HSCT recipient or a stem cell or donor lymphocyte infusion donor (not recorded which). It is not recorded whose cells these are; they may come from a transplant donor. The V and J genes are TRBV15 and TRBJ2-7; maybe TRBD2 (5 bases). What was sequenced was blood, either unsorted or a sorted T cell fraction (not recorded which). For the CDR3, the DNA is TGTGCCACCAGCAGAGATCGGGGAACCTACGAGCAGTACTTC. This gives the protein CATSRDRGTYEQYF.